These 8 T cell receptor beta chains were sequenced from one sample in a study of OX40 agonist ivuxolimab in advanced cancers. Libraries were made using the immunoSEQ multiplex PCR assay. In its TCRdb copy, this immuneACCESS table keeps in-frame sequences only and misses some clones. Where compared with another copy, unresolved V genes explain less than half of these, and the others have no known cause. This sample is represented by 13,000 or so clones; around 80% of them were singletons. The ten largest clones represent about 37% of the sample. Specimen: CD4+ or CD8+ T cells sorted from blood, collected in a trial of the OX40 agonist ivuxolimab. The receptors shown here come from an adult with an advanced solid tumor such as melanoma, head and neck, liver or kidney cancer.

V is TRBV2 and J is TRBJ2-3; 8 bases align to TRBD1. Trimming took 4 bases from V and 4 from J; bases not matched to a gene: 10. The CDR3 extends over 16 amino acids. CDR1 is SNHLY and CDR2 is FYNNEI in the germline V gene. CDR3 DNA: TGTGCCAGCAGTGGAATCGTGGACAGGGACCCAGATACGCAGTATTTT. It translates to CASSGIVDRDPDTQYF.

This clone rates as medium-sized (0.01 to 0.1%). The CDR3 bases are TGTGCCATCAGTGACGGGTTAGATCAAGAGACCCAGTACTTC. It is translated as CAISDGLDQETQYF. The gene calls are TRBV10-3 and TRBJ2-5; no clear D gene. V dropped 3 bases and J dropped 2 bases, with 10 bases sitting between them. From germline, CDR1 is ENHRY and CDR2 SYGVKD. CDR3 size: 14 residues.

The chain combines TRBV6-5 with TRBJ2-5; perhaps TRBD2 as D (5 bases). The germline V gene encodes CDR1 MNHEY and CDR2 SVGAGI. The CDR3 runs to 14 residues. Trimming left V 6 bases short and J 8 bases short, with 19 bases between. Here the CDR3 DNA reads TGTGCCAGCAGCCCCTACAGCCCCACGGGAACCCAGTACTTC. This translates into CASSPYSPTGTQYF.

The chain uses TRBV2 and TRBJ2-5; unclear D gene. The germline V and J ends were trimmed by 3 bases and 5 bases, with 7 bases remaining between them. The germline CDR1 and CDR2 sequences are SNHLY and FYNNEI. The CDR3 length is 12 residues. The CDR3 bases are TGTGCCAGCAGTGAGGAGAGGGAGACCCAGTACTTC. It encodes CASSEERETQYF. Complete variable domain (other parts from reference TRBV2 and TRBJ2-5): EPEVTQTPSHQVTQMGQEVILRCVPISNHLYFYWYRQILGQKVEFLVSFYNNEISEKSEIFDDQFSVERPDGSNFTLKIRSTKLEDSAMYFCASSEERETQYFGPGTRLLVL.

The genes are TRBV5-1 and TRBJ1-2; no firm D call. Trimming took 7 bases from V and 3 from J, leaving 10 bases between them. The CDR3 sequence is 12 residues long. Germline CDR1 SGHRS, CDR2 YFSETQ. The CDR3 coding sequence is TGCGCCAGCGGAGGCGGAGACTATGGCTACACCTTC. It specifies CASGGGDYGYTF.

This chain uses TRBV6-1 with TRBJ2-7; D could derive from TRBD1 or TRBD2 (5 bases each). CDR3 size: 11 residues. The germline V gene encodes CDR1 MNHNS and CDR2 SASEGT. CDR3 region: CAWGEGHEQYF. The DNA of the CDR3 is TGTGCATGGGGTGAGGGACACGAGCAGTACTTC.

The CDR3 sequence: CASSYSGPNYGYTF. The CDR3 DNA sequence: TGTGCCAGCAGTTACTCGGGACCTAACTATGGCTACACCTTC. J is TRBJ1-2 and V is TRBV6-5, with D possibly matching TRBD1 (5 bases). The CDR3 totals 14 residues. CDR1 and CDR2 from the germline V gene are MNHEY and SVGAGI. Between the trimmed V and J ends, which lost 0 bases and 0 bases, there was a span of 5 bases.

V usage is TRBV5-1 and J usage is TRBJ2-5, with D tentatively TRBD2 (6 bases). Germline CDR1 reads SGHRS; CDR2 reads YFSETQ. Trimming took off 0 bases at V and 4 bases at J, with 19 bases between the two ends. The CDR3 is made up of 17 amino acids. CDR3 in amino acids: CASSLGVAGYTTETQYF. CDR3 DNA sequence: TGCGCCAGCAGCTTGGGGGTCGCGGGGTATACGACAGAGACCCAGTACTTC.